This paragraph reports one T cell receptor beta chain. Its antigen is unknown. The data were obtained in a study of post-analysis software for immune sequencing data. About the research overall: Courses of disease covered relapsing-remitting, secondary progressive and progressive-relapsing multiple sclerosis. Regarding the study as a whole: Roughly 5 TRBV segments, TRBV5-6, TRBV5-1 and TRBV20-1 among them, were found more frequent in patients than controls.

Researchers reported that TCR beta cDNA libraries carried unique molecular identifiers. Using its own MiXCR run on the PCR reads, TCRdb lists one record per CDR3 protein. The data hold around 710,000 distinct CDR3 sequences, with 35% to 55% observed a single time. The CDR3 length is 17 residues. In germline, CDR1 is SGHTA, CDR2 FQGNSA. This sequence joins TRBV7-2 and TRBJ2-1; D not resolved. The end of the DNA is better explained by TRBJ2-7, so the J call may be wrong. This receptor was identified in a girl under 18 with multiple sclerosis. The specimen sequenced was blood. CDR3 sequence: CASPSSLREISYNEQYF. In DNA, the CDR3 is TGTGCCAGTCCCTCGAGTTTAAGGGAAATCTCGTACAATGAGCAGTACTTC.